The 18 T cell receptor beta chains given below trace back to one sample, sequenced in a study of T-cell reconstitution after alpha-beta-depleted transplantation in children. It was with unique molecular identifiers that the TCRbeta library was prepared. TCRdb itself ran the PCR reads through MiXCR, one entry per CDR3 protein. The table shows about 580,000 distinct CDR3 sequences, with around 23% occurring only once. The sequencing here drew on PBMCs, mostly from graft donor cells, taken 360 days after TCRalphabeta/CD19-depleted stem cell transplant. All receptors derive from a boy in the first two years of life who had a stem cell transplant for acute myeloid leukemia, so the T cells may come from the graft donor.

This clonotype has only a few counts. The chain uses TRBV4-3 and TRBJ1-3; D is unclear. The CDR3 extends over 15 amino acids. Germline V gives CDR1 LGHNA, CDR2 YSLEER. The V gene lost 0 bases and the J gene lost 0 bases, with 6 bases spanning the gap. CDR3 sequence (DNA): TGCGCCAGCAGCCAAGATCTTGCCTCTGGAAACACCATATATTTT. This sequence encodes CASSQDLASGNTIYF.

The sample holds many counts of this clonotype. J is TRBJ1-1 and V is TRBV29-1; D unresolved. CDR3 length: 13 amino acids. Between the trimmed V and J ends, which lost 7 bases and 0 bases, there was a span of 12 bases. The V gene's germline CDR1 is SQVTM and CDR2 ANQGSEA. The CDR3 DNA reads TGCAGCGCCGAAGGGTTCATGAACACTGAAGCTTTCTTT. Protein sequence: CSAEGFMNTEAFF.

This clonotype has at least ten counts. The chain has TRBV5-6 and TRBJ2-5; 13 bases agree with TRBD2. V trimming: 2 bases; J trimming: 5 bases; junction bases outside the gene matches: 6. The CDR3 is made up of 16 amino acids. Per germline, CDR1 SGHDT and CDR2 YYEEEE. The CDR3 protein is CASSFPGTSGEETQYF. CDR3 sequence (DNA): TGTGCCAGCAGCTTTCCCGGGACTAGCGGGGAGGAGACCCAGTACTTC.

This clonotype was counted many times. The rearrangement joins TRBV20-1 to TRBJ2-6; D ambiguous. The CDR3 has 14 residues. Looked up from germline, CDR1 is DFQATT and CDR2 is SNEGSKA (reference sequence). V was cut by 3 bases and J by 2 bases, with 8 bases left in between. The CDR3: CSASLAPGANVLTF. The CDR3 DNA reads TGCAGTGCTAGTCTCGCGCCTGGGGCCAACGTCCTGACTTTC.

The table lists this clonotype with a few counts. The J gene is TRBJ2-5, the V gene TRBV29-1, with D tentatively TRBD1 (5 bases). The germline CDR1 and CDR2 sequences are SQVTM and ANQGSEA. V lost 6 bases, J lost 7 bases, and 18 bases lay in between. CDR3 length equals 13 residues. The chain's CDR3 is CSVLSDISGTQYF. CDR3 DNA: TGCAGCGTCTTATCGGACATATCGGGGACCCAGTACTTC.

This clonotype came up a few times. The J gene is TRBJ2-2, the V gene TRBV10-3; D is uncertain. The CDR3 has 17 residues. Trimming shortened V by 0 bases and J by 7 bases, and 18 bases separated the two germline ends. Germline CDR1 and CDR2: ENHRY and SYGVKD. The DNA for the CDR3 is TGTGCCATCAGTGAGTCTAGTGACTCCAACGGCAACGGGGAGCTGTTTTTT. Its protein product is CAISESSDSNGNGELFF.

The chain has TRBV29-1 and TRBJ2-3; D perhaps matches TRBD2 (6 bases). The CDR3 is 13 residues long. With 8 bases removed from V and 1 base from J, the gap between germline ends came to 13 bases. Per the germline V gene, CDR1 is SQVTM and CDR2 is ANQGSEA. CDR3 nucleotide sequence: TGCAGCTCGGGGGAGCTGGGCACAGATACGCAGTATTTT. Protein: CSSGELGTDTQYF.

The chain uses TRBV12-5 and TRBJ2-1; 10 positions match TRBD2. V shed 8 bases and J 3 bases; nucleotides not matched to a gene: 4. The CDR3 extends over 14 amino acids. Germline loops: CDR1 LGHNT, CDR2 FRNRAP. The CDR3 here is CASTSGANYNEQFF. DNA for the CDR3: TGTGCTAGTACTAGCGGGGCGAACTACAATGAGCAGTTCTTC. The variable domain in full, with the rest retrieved from reference TRBV12-5 and TRBJ2-1, is DARVTQTPRHKVTEMGQEVTMRCQPILGHNTVFWYRQTMMQGLELLAYFRNRAPLDDSGMPKDRFSAEMPDATLATLKIQPSEPRDSAVYFCASTSGANYNEQFFGPGTRLTVL.

The gene calls are TRBV7-6 and TRBJ2-1; the D is unclear. The CDR3 length is 14 residues. Looked up from germline, CDR1 is SGHVS and CDR2 is FNYEAQ. The V end was cut by 2 bases, the J end by 7 bases, with 12 bases between. CDR3 protein: CASSLRPSPNEQFF. The CDR3 bases are TGTGCCAGCAGCTTACGTCCTAGTCCAAATGAGCAGTTCTTC.

This clonotype was seen a handful of times. V usage is TRBV4-2 and J usage is TRBJ1-1; D is unclear. The CDR3 extends over 13 amino acids. Germline V lookup: CDR1 LGHNA, CDR2 YNFKEQ. V lost 1 base and J 3 bases, leaving 6 bases between the germline ends. The CDR3 DNA sequence: TGTGCCAGCAGCCAAGTCAGACACACTGAAGCTTTCTTT. This codes for CASSQVRHTEAFF.

The chain links TRBV18 to TRBJ2-7; D is ambiguous. The germline CDR1 and CDR2 sequences are KGHSH and LQKENI. Trimming shortened V by 3 bases and J by 0 bases, and 9 bases separated the two germline ends. The CDR3 is 14 amino acids. The DNA for the CDR3 is TGTGCCAGCTCACCCTTGATAAGCTCCTACGAGCAGTACTTC. Translation gives CASSPLISSYEQYF.

This clonotype was observed a handful of times. The V and J genes are TRBV5-4 and TRBJ2-1; 11 nucleotides line up with TRBD1. The J segment lost 7 bases and the V segment lost 6 bases, leaving 3 bases of the junction unmatched. CDR1 is SGHNT and CDR2 is YYREEE in the germline V gene (reference sequence). The CDR3 runs to 13 residues. The CDR3 here is CASKGQGANEQFF. The CDR3 DNA follows: TGTGCCAGCAAAGGACAGGGGGCAAATGAGCAGTTCTTC.

This clonotype was picked up a small number of times. The rearrangement uses TRBV13 and TRBJ2-7; D perhaps matches TRBD1 (6 bases). The CDR3 sequence is 13 residues long. The V gene lost 2 bases and the J gene lost 2 bases, with 7 bases spanning the gap. In germline, CDR1 is PRHDT, CDR2 FYEKMQ (reference sequence). For the CDR3, the DNA is TGTGCCAGCAGCTTAAAGGGGGCCTACGAGCAGTACGTC. Translated, it gives CASSLKGAYEQYV.

This clonotype has only a few counts. V gene TRBV20-1 combines with J gene TRBJ2-2; 7 bases fit TRBD1. This CDR3 has 15 residues. Per germline, CDR1 DFQATT and CDR2 SNEGSKA (reference sequence). V shed 3 bases and J 3 bases; nucleotides not matched to a gene: 7. The CDR3 region has the DNA TGCAGTGCTAGTAAGACAGGGTTGGACACCGGGGAGCTGTTTTTT. This codes for CSASKTGLDTGELFF.

The table lists this clonotype with many counts. The chain is built from TRBV29-1 and TRBJ2-1; the match to TRBD2 covers 9 bases. Unmatched junction bases numbered 12, after V lost 6 bases and J lost 0 bases. CDR3 size: 17 residues. Germline V lookup: CDR1 SQVTM, CDR2 ANQGSEA. The CDR3 protein is CSVVGGAGGFSYNEQFF. The CDR3, as DNA: TGCAGCGTCGTCGGGGGAGCGGGGGGTTTCTCCTACAATGAGCAGTTCTTC.

This clonotype was recorded many times. V usage is TRBV29-1 and J usage is TRBJ2-3, with TRBD1 identical over 10 bases. The J segment lost 2 bases and the V segment lost 4 bases, leaving 6 bases of the junction unmatched. The length of the CDR3 is 15 residues. Germline lookup yields CDR1 SQVTM and CDR2 ANQGSEA. The CDR3 here is CSVVPGQGNTDTQYF. The CDR3 DNA sequence: TGCAGCGTTGTTCCGGGACAGGGGAACACAGATACGCAGTATTTT.

The table lists this clonotype with many counts. V is TRBV20-1 and J is TRBJ1-2; D is undetermined. This CDR3 has 12 amino acids. Germline values: CDR1 DFQATT, CDR2 SNEGSKA (reference sequence). Trimming took off 3 bases at V and 4 bases at J, with 9 bases between the two ends. The CDR3 nucleotides are TGCAGTGCTAGTCGGCCCTCCTATGGCTACACCTTC. This sequence encodes CSASRPSYGYTF.

The sample holds one count of this clonotype. V and J are TRBV6-2 or TRBV6-3 and TRBJ1-5; the D gene is possibly TRBD1 (6 bases). The CDR3 length is 15 residues. V was shortened by 5 bases and J by 3 bases, with 14 bases between the two germline ends. CDR1 MNHEY and CDR2 SVGEGT come from the germline V gene. The CDR3 loop is CASSPRTAFNQPQHF. Written as DNA, the CDR3 is TGTGCCAGCAGTCCCCGGACAGCCTTCAATCAGCCCCAGCATTTT.